This section outlines one T cell receptor (beta chain) sequence together with its context. Its antigen is unknown. No quality values exist for individual bases; no much larger clone is one base distant. The entry originates in a study of response to subunit inactivated influenza vaccine (dated by TCRdb to 2017 to 2018). About the full investigation: The study used deep quantitative T cell receptor repertoire profiling to track responses to a trivalent subunit inactivated influenza vaccine.

Libraries were prepared through RT-PCR. TCRdb shows the sequencer as Illumina HiSeq 2500. In TCRdb, the public reads were trimmed at Q25 with fastp and aligned with MiXCR, with productive beta chains retained. When rows share a CDR3 protein, they turn into one entry using the most common DNA and genes. This sample comprises roughly 570,000 distinct CDR3 sequences, 14% of them detected only once. Roughly 10% of the sample is taken by the ten largest. Broader findings and caveats from the paper: The authors proposed that each seasonal influenza vaccination may bring in only a limited number of new T cells.

Looking up the germline V gene yields CDR1 MNHNS and CDR2 SASEGT. From the cysteine through the phenylalanine, the CDR3 covers 13 amino acids. The entry retains the CDR3 DNA only, 39 bases that are in frame from base 1. The V and J segments used are TRBV6-1 and TRBJ1-4, with the D gene call left open. Sequenced here: PBMCs from blood, sampled 12 days after vaccination. The clonotype was recovered from a man aged 45 to 65 who received an inactivated influenza vaccine. Donor details come from another sample of the same person, matched by shared clones. The CDR3 corresponds to CARRIPTNEKLFF. The DNA is as follows: TGTGCTAGACGGATTCCAACTAATGAAAAACTGTTTTTT.